The 6 T cell receptor beta chains given below trace back to one sample, sequenced in a study of post-analysis software for immune sequencing data. Antigen specificity for these receptors is unknown. TCR beta cDNA libraries included unique molecular identifiers. TCRdb independently ran MiXCR on the PCR reads; one entry per CDR3 protein. This sample carries around 700,000 distinct CDR3 sequences, approximately 59% of them seen once, and the ten largest clones take around 11%. General study findings and limits: A handful of TRBV segments were significantly more frequent in patients than in controls. TRBV5-6, TRBV5-1 and TRBV20-1 were among these segments.

The sequenced sample was blood. The receptors here all came from a girl aged 2 to 9 with multiple sclerosis.

V and J are TRBV6-6 and TRBJ1-5; 9 bases match TRBD1. With 6 bases clipped from V and 8 bases from J, the junction kept 11 bases outside the gene matches. This CDR3 comprises 15 residues. The germline V gene has CDR1 MNHNY and CDR2 SVGAGI (reference sequence). In DNA form, the CDR3 reads TGTGCCAGCAGGGATTGGACAGGGGCCGGGGAGCCCCAGCATTTT. Translated, it gives CASRDWTGAGEPQHF.

The chain uses TRBV7-2 and TRBJ2-3; 7 bases fit TRBD1. Germline V gene data show CDR1 as SGHTA and CDR2 as FQGNSA. This CDR3 contains 17 residues. J lost 2 bases, V lost 4 bases, and 12 bases had no gene match. CDR3: CASSSRTGTEATDTQYF. Written as DNA, the CDR3 is TGTGCCAGCAGCTCCCGGACCGGGACAGAAGCCACAGATACGCAGTATTTT. The complete variable domain, with remaining parts taken from reference TRBV7-2 and TRBJ2-3, reads GAGVSQSPSNKVTEKGKDVELRCDPISGHTALYWYRQSLGQGLEFLIYFQGNSAPDKSGLPSDRFSAERTGGSVSTLTIQRTQQEDSAVYLCASSSRTGTEATDTQYFGPGTRLTVL.

The CDR3 DNA reads as TGTGCCAGCAGCGTAACTTACAGGGGTGCCTACAATGAGCAGTTCTTC. Translation: CASSVTYRGAYNEQFF. V and J are TRBV9 and TRBJ2-1; 7 nucleotides line up with TRBD1. The CDR3 covers 16 residues. Trimming took 1 base from V and 2 from J; bases not matched to a gene: 6. CDR1 and CDR2 (germline): SGDLS, YYNGEE.

There are a few counts of this clonotype. The chain combines TRBV5-1 with TRBJ2-1; 8 bases agree with TRBD1. The CDR3 runs 15 residues. Trimming at V came to 3 bases and at J to 15 bases, leaving 17 bases not matched to a gene. Germline assignment: CDR1 SGHRS and CDR2 YFSETQ. The CDR3 DNA follows: TGCGCCAGCAGCTCGTCAGGGGGCGAAGTCCGGGAGAGGTTCTTC. Encoded protein: CASSSSGGEVRERFF.

The chain uses TRBV5-1 and TRBJ2-1, with D perhaps TRBD1 or TRBD2 (5 bases each). The CDR3 is 12 residues long. V lost 4 bases, J lost 10 bases, and 12 bases lay in between. Germline CDR1 is SGHRS and CDR2 is YFSETQ. CDR3 residues: CASSPEGMEQFF. CDR3 nucleotides: TGCGCCAGCAGCCCCGAGGGGATGGAGCAGTTCTTC.

The rearrangement links TRBV6-5 to TRBJ2-7; D remains ambiguous. Between the trimmed V and J ends, which lost 2 bases and 3 bases, there was a span of 8 bases. Germline assignment: CDR1 MNHEY and CDR2 SVGAGI. This CDR3 region has 13 residues. DNA of the CDR3: TGTGCCAGCAGTTACGGGTTTGGCTACGAGCAGTACTTC. It yields the protein CASSYGFGYEQYF.